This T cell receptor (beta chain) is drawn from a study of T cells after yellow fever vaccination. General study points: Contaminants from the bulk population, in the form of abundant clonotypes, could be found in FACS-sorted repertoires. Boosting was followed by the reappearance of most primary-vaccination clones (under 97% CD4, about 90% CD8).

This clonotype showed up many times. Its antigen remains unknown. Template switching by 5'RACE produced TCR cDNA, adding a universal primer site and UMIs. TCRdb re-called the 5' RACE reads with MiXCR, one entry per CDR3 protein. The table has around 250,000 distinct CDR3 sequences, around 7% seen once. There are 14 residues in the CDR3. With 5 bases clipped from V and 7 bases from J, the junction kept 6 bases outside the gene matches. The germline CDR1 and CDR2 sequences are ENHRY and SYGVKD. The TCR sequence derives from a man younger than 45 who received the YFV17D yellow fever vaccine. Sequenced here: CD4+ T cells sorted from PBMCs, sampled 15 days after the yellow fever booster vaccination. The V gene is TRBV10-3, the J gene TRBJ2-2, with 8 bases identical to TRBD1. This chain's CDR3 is CAISLTGANGELFF. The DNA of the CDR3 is TGTGCCATCAGTCTGACAGGGGCGAACGGGGAGCTGTTTTTT.